This note documents a single TCR beta chain sequence. These data belong to a study of blood T cell repertoires in COVID-19. The CDR3 extends over 15 amino acids. Between the trimmed V and J ends, which lost 2 bases and 8 bases, there was a span of 18 bases. Germline CDR1 SGHDN, CDR2 FVKESK. Clones were read by immunoSEQ multiplex PCR, and TCRdb kept only the in-frame ones, dropping some. Of some 110,000 clones detected, roughly four fifths appear once; the ten largest clones hold 6%. The origin of this receptor is an elderly man with COVID-19, enrolled during active disease. Sequenced sample: peripheral blood. The chain carries TRBV14 and TRBJ1-2; tentative D call: TRBD1 (6 bases). CDR3 residues: CASSQRRGPLGGYTF. The CDR3 DNA is TGTGCCAGCAGCCAACGCAGGGGCCCTTTGGGGGGCTACACCTTC.